This T cell receptor (beta chain) was identified during a study of T cell changes during pregnancy in multiple sclerosis. The CDR3 length is 14 residues. Trimming removed 2 bases from V and 4 bases from J; junction bases left unmatched: 4. CDR1 and CDR2 from the germline V gene are MGHDK and SYGVNS. This clone was seen more than once but under ten times. Method: immunoSEQ multiplex PCR; TCRdb's copy keeps in-frame clones and lacks some. Among under 85,000 clones listed, 85% to 90% were seen once. The material sequenced was peripheral blood, taken after pregnancy. The V call is TRBV25-1, the J call TRBJ1-1; TRBD1 matches at 7 bases. The clonotype originates from a female donor in good health, enrolled as a control in a pregnancy study. CDR3 in amino acids: CASSERQGLTEAFF. CDR3 coding DNA: TGTGCCAGCAGTGAACGACAGGGCCTCACTGAAGCTTTCTTT. Full variable domain (outside the CDR3, taken from reference TRBV25-1 and TRBJ1-1): EADIYQTPRYLVIGTGKKITLECSQTMGHDKMYWYQQDPGMELHLIHYSYGVNSTEKGDLSSESTVSRIRTEHFPLTLESARPSHTSQYLCASSERQGLTEAFFGQGTRLTVV.